Listed below are T cell receptor beta chains from one sample, sequenced in a study of human T cells and chemical hapten exposure. TCRdb passed the RACE reads through MiXCR, listing each CDR3 protein once. Of around 120,000 distinct CDR3 sequences listed, roughly 14% were seen once; the top ten hold approximately 3%. Sequenced material: whole blood, taken in connection with sensitization to the hapten diphenylcyclopropenone (DPC). Source of these receptors: a young woman with alopecia areata. Some clones in this sample may be carry-over from other donors' samples. Each CDR3 is given with its conserved first and last residue. Each record gives: V gene, clone size, D gene, J gene, CDR3 protein, CDR3 DNA. D genes are given only for firm matches. Some rows mark clone size as missing; the rest say once, few, many or name a class of expanded clone.

V gene: TRBV12-3/TRBV12-4
clone size: few
D gene: NA
J gene: TRBJ1-1
CDR3 protein: CASSSAGKTEAFF
CDR3 DNA: TGTGCCAGCAGTTCGGCGGGGAAGACTGAAGCTTTCTTT

V gene: TRBV9
clone size: NA
D gene: NA
J gene: TRBJ1-1
CDR3 protein: CASSEAPQEITGNTEAFF
CDR3 DNA: TGTGCCAGCAGCGAGGCCCCCCAGGAGATCACGGGGAACACTGAAGCTTTCTTT

V gene: TRBV7-2
clone size: NA
D gene: TRBD2
J gene: TRBJ2-3
CDR3 protein: CASSLGTSGGGTQYF
CDR3 DNA: TGTGCCAGCAGCTTAGGGACTAGCGGGGGAGGTACGCAGTATTTT

V gene: TRBV29-1
clone size: few
D gene: NA
J gene: TRBJ2-1
CDR3 protein: CSVGENEQFF
CDR3 DNA: TGCAGCGTCGGGGAGAATGAGCAGTTCTTC

V gene: TRBV20-1
clone size: NA
D gene: NA
J gene: TRBJ2-3
CDR3 protein: CSAPDSLYTDTQYF
CDR3 DNA: TGCAGTGCCCCGGACTCACTCTACACAGATACGCAGTATTTT

V gene: TRBV7-2
clone size: NA
D gene: TRBD2
J gene: TRBJ2-1
CDR3 protein: CASSSGLAGGPYIIEQFF
CDR3 DNA: TGTGCCAGCAGCTCAGGACTAGCGGGGGGGCCGTATATCATTGAGCAGTTCTTC

V gene: TRBV11-2
clone size: NA
D gene: NA
J gene: TRBJ2-7
CDR3 protein: CASSPRLYEQYF
CDR3 DNA: TGTGCCAGCAGCCCCCGGTTGTACGAGCAGTACTTC

V gene: TRBV6-5
clone size: NA
D gene: NA
J gene: TRBJ1-5
CDR3 protein: CASTPRRGGGQPQHF
CDR3 DNA: TGTGCCAGCACCCCTCGGAGGGGGGGCGGTCAGCCCCAGCATTTT

V gene: TRBV7-6
clone size: few
D gene: NA
J gene: TRBJ2-7
CDR3 protein: CASSPRGGAVPSYEQYF
CDR3 DNA: TGTGCCAGCAGCCCCCGGGGCGGGGCTGTGCCATCCTACGAGCAGTACTTC

V gene: TRBV29-1
clone size: few
D gene: NA
J gene: TRBJ1-1
CDR3 protein: CSVGLGNTEAFF
CDR3 DNA: TGCAGCGTTGGGCTAGGCAACACTGAAGCTTTCTTT

V gene: TRBV12-3/TRBV12-4
clone size: many
D gene: NA
J gene: TRBJ2-5
CDR3 protein: CASSMASQPETQYF
CDR3 DNA: TGTGCCAGCAGCATGGCTAGTCAACCAGAGACCCAGTACTTC

V gene: TRBV7-9
clone size: many
D gene: NA
J gene: TRBJ2-5
CDR3 protein: CASSLVGMERRETQYF
CDR3 DNA: TGTGCCAGCAGCTTAGTTGGGATGGAGAGGAGAGAGACCCAGTACTTC

V gene: TRBV7-9
clone size: NA
D gene: NA
J gene: TRBJ2-7
CDR3 protein: CASSPLIYWGYEQYF
CDR3 DNA: TGTGCCAGCAGCCCACTGATCTACTGGGGGTACGAGCAGTACTTC

V gene: TRBV7-2
clone size: many
D gene: NA
J gene: TRBJ2-5
CDR3 protein: CASSPGRGTRETQYF
CDR3 DNA: TGTGCCAGCAGCCCGGGACGAGGGACCAGAGAGACCCAGTACTTC

V gene: TRBV5-8
clone size: many
D gene: TRBD1
J gene: TRBJ2-1
CDR3 protein: CASIRGPSSYNEQFF
CDR3 DNA: TGTGCCAGCATAAGGGGGCCCAGCTCCTACAATGAGCAGTTCTTC

V gene: TRBV7-2
clone size: few
D gene: TRBD1
J gene: TRBJ1-2
CDR3 protein: CASSSTGGYGYTF
CDR3 DNA: TGTGCCAGCAGCTCGACAGGGGGCTATGGCTACACCTTC

V gene: TRBV12-3/TRBV12-4
clone size: NA
D gene: TRBD1
J gene: TRBJ1-3
CDR3 protein: CASSFFRGPGNTIYF
CDR3 DNA: TGTGCCAGCAGTTTCTTTAGGGGGCCAGGAAACACCATATATTTT

V gene: TRBV9
clone size: many
D gene: NA
J gene: TRBJ1-2
CDR3 protein: CASSRDTANYGYTF
CDR3 DNA: TGTGCCAGCAGCCGGGACACTGCTAACTATGGCTACACCTTC

V gene: TRBV19
clone size: few
D gene: NA
J gene: TRBJ2-2
CDR3 protein: CASKEDKNTGELFF
CDR3 DNA: TGTGCCAGTAAGGAGGATAAGAACACCGGGGAGCTGTTTTTT

V gene: TRBV6-2/TRBV6-3
clone size: few
D gene: TRBD2
J gene: TRBJ2-7
CDR3 protein: CASSYSSGGYEQYF
CDR3 DNA: TGTGCCAGCAGTTACTCTAGCGGGGGCTACGAGCAGTACTTC

V gene: TRBV9
clone size: few
D gene: TRBD1
J gene: TRBJ2-7
CDR3 protein: CASSATGQYLEQYF
CDR3 DNA: TGTGCCAGCAGCGCGACGGGACAGTATCTCGAGCAGTACTTC

V gene: TRBV12-3/TRBV12-4
clone size: few
D gene: NA
J gene: TRBJ1-2
CDR3 protein: CASSFGTYGYTF
CDR3 DNA: TGTGCCAGCAGTTTTGGCACCTATGGCTACACCTTC

V gene: TRBV11-2
clone size: few
D gene: TRBD1
J gene: TRBJ1-1
CDR3 protein: CASSRDSLEAFF
CDR3 DNA: TGTGCCAGCAGCCGGGACAGCCTTGAAGCTTTCTTT

V gene: TRBV6-2/TRBV6-3
clone size: few
D gene: NA
J gene: TRBJ2-1
CDR3 protein: CASSYVRNEQFF
CDR3 DNA: TGTGCCAGCAGTTACGTGCGCAATGAGCAGTTCTTC

V gene: TRBV6-2/TRBV6-3
clone size: NA
D gene: NA
J gene: TRBJ1-5
CDR3 protein: CASGHRDSRPNQPQHF
CDR3 DNA: TGTGCCAGCGGACACCGGGACTCAAGGCCCAATCAGCCCCAGCATTTT

V gene: TRBV7-2
clone size: few
D gene: TRBD2
J gene: TRBJ2-1
CDR3 protein: CASSLGGGDNEQFF
CDR3 DNA: TGTGCCAGCAGCCTGGGCGGGGGGGACAATGAGCAGTTCTTC

V gene: TRBV5-4
clone size: many
D gene: TRBD2
J gene: TRBJ2-1
CDR3 protein: CASSHRLAGGLHNEQFF
CDR3 DNA: TGTGCCAGCAGCCACCGCCTAGCGGGGGGGCTGCACAATGAGCAGTTCTTC

V gene: TRBV11-2
clone size: NA
D gene: NA
J gene: TRBJ1-1
CDR3 protein: CASSLHGSVTTEAFF
CDR3 DNA: TGTGCCAGCAGCTTACACGGGTCAGTGACCACTGAAGCTTTCTTT

V gene: TRBV7-3
clone size: many
D gene: TRBD1
J gene: TRBJ2-2
CDR3 protein: CASSLGQGRTGELFF
CDR3 DNA: TGTGCCAGCAGCCTGGGACAGGGGAGAACCGGGGAGCTGTTTTTT

V gene: TRBV10-3
clone size: NA
D gene: NA
J gene: TRBJ2-1
CDR3 protein: CAIRPGHPGDEQFF
CDR3 DNA: TGTGCCATCAGGCCGGGACACCCAGGCGATGAGCAGTTCTTC

V gene: TRBV29-1
clone size: NA
D gene: NA
J gene: TRBJ1-1
CDR3 protein: CSAGENTEAFF
CDR3 DNA: TGCAGCGCTGGTGAGAACACTGAAGCTTTCTTT

V gene: TRBV7-9
clone size: NA
D gene: NA
J gene: TRBJ1-6
CDR3 protein: CASSLGGGVSSYNSPLHF
CDR3 DNA: TGTGCCAGCAGCTTAGGAGGAGGGGTGAGCTCCTATAATTCACCCCTCCACTTT

V gene: TRBV5-5
clone size: few
D gene: TRBD1
J gene: TRBJ1-1
CDR3 protein: CASSRSRDSPEAFF
CDR3 DNA: TGTGCCAGCAGCCGGAGCCGGGACAGCCCTGAAGCTTTCTTT

V gene: TRBV19
clone size: few
D gene: NA
J gene: TRBJ2-5
CDR3 protein: CASSARTGQQETQYF
CDR3 DNA: TGTGCCAGTAGTGCAAGGACGGGACAACAAGAGACCCAGTACTTC

V gene: TRBV20-1
clone size: few
D gene: NA
J gene: TRBJ1-6
CDR3 protein: CSARAGAGNSPLHF
CDR3 DNA: TGCAGTGCTAGAGCAGGGGCTGGTAATTCACCCCTCCACTTT

V gene: TRBV7-3
clone size: few
D gene: TRBD2
J gene: TRBJ2-4
CDR3 protein: CASSLGLAGSTLAKNIQYF
CDR3 DNA: TGTGCCAGCAGCTTAGGGCTAGCGGGTTCGACGCTAGCCAAAAACATTCAGTACTTC

V gene: TRBV20-1
clone size: few
D gene: TRBD1
J gene: TRBJ1-1
CDR3 protein: CSALPGQGSTEAFF
CDR3 DNA: TGCAGTGCACTGCCGGGACAGGGAAGTACTGAAGCTTTCTTT

V gene: TRBV19
clone size: few
D gene: NA
J gene: TRBJ1-4
CDR3 protein: CASKNFATNEKLFF
CDR3 DNA: TGTGCCAGTAAGAATTTCGCAACTAATGAAAAACTGTTTTTT

V gene: TRBV5-6
clone size: NA
D gene: TRBD1
J gene: TRBJ1-1
CDR3 protein: CASSLGTGTLNTEAFF
CDR3 DNA: TGTGCCAGCAGCTTGGGGACAGGGACTTTGAACACTGAAGCTTTCTTT

V gene: TRBV28
clone size: many
D gene: NA
J gene: TRBJ2-2
CDR3 protein: CASVHFDGELFF
CDR3 DNA: TGTGCCAGCGTTCACTTTGACGGGGAGCTGTTTTTT

V gene: TRBV12-3/TRBV12-4
clone size: NA
D gene: TRBD1
J gene: TRBJ1-5
CDR3 protein: CASSPNSGQGANQPQHF
CDR3 DNA: TGTGCCAGCAGTCCAAACTCCGGACAGGGGGCTAATCAGCCCCAGCATTTT

V gene: TRBV6-2/TRBV6-3
clone size: NA
D gene: NA
J gene: TRBJ1-1
CDR3 protein: CASSYSPGTNTEAFF
CDR3 DNA: TGTGCCAGCAGTTACTCCCCGGGGACGAACACTGAAGCTTTCTTT

V gene: TRBV4-1
clone size: few
D gene: TRBD1
J gene: TRBJ1-2
CDR3 protein: CASSQDRDRGYTF
CDR3 DNA: TGCGCCAGCAGCCAAGACAGGGACAGGGGCTACACCTTC

V gene: TRBV18
clone size: NA
D gene: NA
J gene: TRBJ2-1
CDR3 protein: CASSPLSINEQFF
CDR3 DNA: TGTGCCAGCTCACCACTTAGCATCAATGAGCAGTTCTTC

V gene: TRBV7-9
clone size: many
D gene: TRBD2
J gene: TRBJ2-3
CDR3 protein: CASSLTSGGDTQYF
CDR3 DNA: TGTGCCAGCAGCTTAACTAGCGGGGGAGATACGCAGTATTTT

V gene: TRBV18
clone size: NA
D gene: NA
J gene: TRBJ2-3
CDR3 protein: CASSPRESDTQYF
CDR3 DNA: TGTGCCAGCTCACCACGAGAATCAGATACGCAGTATTTT

V gene: TRBV7-2
clone size: NA
D gene: TRBD2
J gene: TRBJ2-3
CDR3 protein: CASSLPSGGISTDTQYF
CDR3 DNA: TGTGCCAGCAGCCTCCCTAGCGGGGGCATATCCACAGATACGCAGTATTTT

V gene: TRBV27
clone size: many
D gene: NA
J gene: TRBJ2-7
CDR3 protein: CASSWAGTSSYEQYF
CDR3 DNA: TGTGCCAGCAGTTGGGCAGGGACCTCATCCTACGAGCAGTACTTC

V gene: TRBV20-1
clone size: few
D gene: NA
J gene: TRBJ2-7
CDR3 protein: CSASGGPGYEQYF
CDR3 DNA: TGCAGTGCTAGCGGGGGGCCGGGCTACGAGCAGTACTTC

V gene: TRBV28
clone size: few
D gene: NA
J gene: TRBJ2-1
CDR3 protein: CASSPPGGYNEQFF
CDR3 DNA: TGTGCCAGCAGTCCTCCCGGGGGCTACAATGAGCAGTTCTTC

V gene: TRBV6-6
clone size: many
D gene: TRBD1
J gene: TRBJ1-5
CDR3 protein: CASSPDRVPQPQHF
CDR3 DNA: TGTGCCAGCAGCCCGGACAGGGTTCCTCAGCCCCAGCATTTT

V gene: TRBV3-1
clone size: few
D gene: NA
J gene: TRBJ2-5
CDR3 protein: CASNQWGRMGSDGETQYF
CDR3 DNA: TGTGCCAGCAACCAATGGGGCAGGATGGGATCGGATGGAGAGACCCAGTACTTC

V gene: TRBV28
clone size: once
D gene: TRBD1
J gene: TRBJ2-7
CDR3 protein: CASSGAGQGINEQYF
CDR3 DNA: TGTGCCAGCAGTGGCGCGGGACAGGGCATCAACGAGCAGTACTTC

V gene: TRBV30
clone size: few
D gene: NA
J gene: TRBJ1-2
CDR3 protein: CAWDGGTSILAYTF
CDR3 DNA: TGTGCCTGGGACGGCGGGACATCGATCCTGGCCTACACCTTC

V gene: TRBV5-1
clone size: NA
D gene: TRBD1
J gene: TRBJ2-7
CDR3 protein: CASSSHAGGVYEQYF
CDR3 DNA: TGCGCCAGCAGCTCCCATGCAGGGGGCGTCTACGAGCAGTACTTC

V gene: TRBV7-6
clone size: many
D gene: TRBD1
J gene: TRBJ2-3
CDR3 protein: CASSLGVQGRDTQYF
CDR3 DNA: TGTGCCAGCAGCTTAGGTGTACAGGGGAGAGATACGCAGTATTTT

V gene: TRBV7-3
clone size: few
D gene: TRBD1
J gene: TRBJ2-1
CDR3 protein: CASSPRQARGNEQFF
CDR3 DNA: TGTGCCAGCAGCCCCCGACAGGCCAGGGGGAATGAGCAGTTCTTC

V gene: TRBV18
clone size: few
D gene: NA
J gene: TRBJ2-5
CDR3 protein: CASSPPYEETQYF
CDR3 DNA: TGTGCCAGCTCACCACCGTACGAGGAGACCCAGTACTTC